Reported below is one T cell receptor beta chain. The antigen is unknown. The data are from a study of early T cells in non-severe SARS-CoV-2 infection. On the study more broadly: Whole-blood bulk RNA, unsorted, was sequenced, and chains were unpaired. Findings and limits, study-wide: VDJdb-based annotation leaned toward anti-spike CD8 responses and missed private and CD4 specificities.

Unique molecular identifier tags were affixed to discrete cDNA molecules. Each CDR3 protein gets one entry after TCRdb re-called the 5' RACE reads with MiXCR. Of about 50,000 distinct CDR3 sequences listed, about 6% are singletons. In germline, CDR1 is DFQATT, CDR2 SNEGSKA (reference sequence). The CDR3 consists of 15 residues. V shed 5 bases and J shed 0 bases, with 16 bases lying between them. The receptor comes from an adult who was a healthcare worker with PCR-confirmed SARS-CoV-2 infection or an uninfected control (not recorded which). The source material was whole blood, sampled at baseline. The chain couples TRBV20-1 to TRBJ2-5; tentatively, D is TRBD1 (6 bases). CDR3 coding DNA: TGCAGTGCTCTTCCACTACAGGGAGACCAAGAGACCCAGTACTTC. Translation gives CSALPLQGDQETQYF.